This T cell receptor (beta chain) was captured in a study of blood T cell repertoires in COVID-19. Turning to the study itself: Collection of acute and convalescent COVID-19 samples took place in the United States, Italy and Spain. PBMCs, B-cell-depleted T cells, or T cells provided the cDNA or gDNA that made up the material.

The CDR3 contains 13 residues. Trimming shortened V by 6 bases and J by 6 bases, and 12 bases separated the two germline ends. Per the original data handling: Amplification with reference gene primers provided the estimates of nucleated cell counts. Using immunoSEQ multiplex PCR, the repertoire was profiled, and TCRdb retains in-frame clones only, with some absent. The V and J calls and clone size are taken from that table; D and trimming were inferred from the DNA. Among 120,000 to 150,000 clones listed, just under 90% were seen once. The TCR sequence derives from a woman aged 45-65 years with active or convalescent COVID-19. V is TRBV12-3 or TRBV12-4 and J is TRBJ1-5; D may be TRBD1 (5 bases). Material for sequencing was peripheral blood. The CDR3 bases are TGTGCCAGCAGCCGGACACCACTTCAGCCCCAGCATTTT. As protein: CASSRTPLQPQHF.